In its sample, the clone carrying this T cell receptor beta chain was seen many times. Antigen unknown. Germline V gene sequence: CDR1 SGDLS, CDR2 YYNGEE. CDR3 size: 13 residues. The ends were cut back, 0 bases at V and 3 bases at J, with 3 bases in the middle. The study amplified TCR beta CDR3 regions using RNA transcripts. The first-round RT-PCR employed HTBI primers together with the Qiagen OneStep RT-PCR kit. A multiplex PCR was then performed as the second round. TCRdb itself ran the multiplex PCR reads through MiXCR, one entry per CDR3 protein. The table records 580,000 or so distinct CDR3 sequences, under 45% of them present only once. This specimen comes from a study of Graves' ophthalmopathy and Graves' hyperthyroidism. Regarding the study as a whole: Most thyroid clonotypes expanded beyond 0.001 frequency were also found in blood.

Other autoimmune diseases, uncontrolled infections, pregnancy and lactation each led to patient exclusion. Clinical symptoms, serum thyroxine, TRAb, thyroid ultrasound and orbital computed tomography were relied on for diagnosis. This TCR was sampled from an adult man with Graves' hyperthyroidism. The rearrangement joins TRBV9 to TRBJ2-2; D not certain. Specimen: peripheral blood or thyroid tissue (not recorded which). The DNA for the CDR3 is TGTGCCAGCAGCGTAGCCGACACCGGGGAGCTGTTTTTT. As protein: CASSVADTGELFF.